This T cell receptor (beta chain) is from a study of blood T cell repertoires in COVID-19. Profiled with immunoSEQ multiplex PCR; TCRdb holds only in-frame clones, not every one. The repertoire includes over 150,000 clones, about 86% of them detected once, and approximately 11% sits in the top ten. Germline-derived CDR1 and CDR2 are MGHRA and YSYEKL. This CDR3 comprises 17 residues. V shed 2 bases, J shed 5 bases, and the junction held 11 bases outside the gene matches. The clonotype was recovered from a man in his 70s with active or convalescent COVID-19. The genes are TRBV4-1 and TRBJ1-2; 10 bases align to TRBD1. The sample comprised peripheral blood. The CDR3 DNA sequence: TGCGCCAGCAGCCAAATTTCACACGGGACAGGGGTGTATGGCTACACCTTC. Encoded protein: CASSQISHGTGVYGYTF.